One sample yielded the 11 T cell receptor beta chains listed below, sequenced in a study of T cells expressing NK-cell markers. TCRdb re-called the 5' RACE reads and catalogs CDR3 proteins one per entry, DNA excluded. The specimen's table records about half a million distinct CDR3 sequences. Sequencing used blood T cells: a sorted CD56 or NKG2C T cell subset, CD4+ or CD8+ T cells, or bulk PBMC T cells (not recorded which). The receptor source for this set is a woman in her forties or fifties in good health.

CDR3 residues: CASSLGGQASYEQYF. This sequence joins TRBV12-3 or TRBV12-4 and TRBJ2-7; TCRdb's D call of TRBD1 is untestable without DNA. This CDR3 region has 15 residues.

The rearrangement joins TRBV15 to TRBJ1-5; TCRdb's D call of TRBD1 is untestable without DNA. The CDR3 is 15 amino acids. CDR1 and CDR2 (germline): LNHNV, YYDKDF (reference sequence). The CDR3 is CATSRVQGKDQPQHF.

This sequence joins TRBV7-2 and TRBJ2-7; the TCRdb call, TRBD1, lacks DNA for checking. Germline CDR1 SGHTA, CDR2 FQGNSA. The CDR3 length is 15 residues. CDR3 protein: CASSLGTGRTYEQYF.

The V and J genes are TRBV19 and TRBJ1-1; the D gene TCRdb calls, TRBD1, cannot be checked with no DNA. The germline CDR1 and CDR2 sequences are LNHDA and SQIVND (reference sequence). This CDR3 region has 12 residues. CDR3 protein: CASIRAPTEAFF.

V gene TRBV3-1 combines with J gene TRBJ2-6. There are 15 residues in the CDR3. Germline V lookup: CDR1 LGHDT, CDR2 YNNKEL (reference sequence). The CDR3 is CASSQDWSGANVLTF. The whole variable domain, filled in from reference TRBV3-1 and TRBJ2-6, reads DTAVSQTPKYLVTQMGNDKSIKCEQNLGHDTMYWYKQDSKKFLKIMFSYNNKELIINETVPNRFSPKSPDKAHLNLHINSLELGDSAVYFCASSQDWSGANVLTFGAGSRLTVL.

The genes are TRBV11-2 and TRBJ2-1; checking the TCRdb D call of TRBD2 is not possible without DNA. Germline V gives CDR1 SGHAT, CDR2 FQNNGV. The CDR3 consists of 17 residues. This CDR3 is CASSHGGLAGEHNEQFF.

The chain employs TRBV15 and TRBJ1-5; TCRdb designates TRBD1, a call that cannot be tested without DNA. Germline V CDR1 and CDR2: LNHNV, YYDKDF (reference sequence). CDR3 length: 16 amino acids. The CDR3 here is CATSSRDQYSNQPQHF.

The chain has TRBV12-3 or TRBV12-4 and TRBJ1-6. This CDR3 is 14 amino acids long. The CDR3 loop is CASSLLSTGSPLHF.

CDR3 in amino acids: CASSEQPVSNQPQHF. The chain combines TRBV6-1 with TRBJ1-5. Looked up from germline, CDR1 is MNHNS and CDR2 is SASEGT. This CDR3 is 15 amino acids long.

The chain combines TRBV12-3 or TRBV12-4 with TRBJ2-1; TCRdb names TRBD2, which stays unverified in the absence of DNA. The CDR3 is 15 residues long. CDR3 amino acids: CASSRPAGTHNEQFF.

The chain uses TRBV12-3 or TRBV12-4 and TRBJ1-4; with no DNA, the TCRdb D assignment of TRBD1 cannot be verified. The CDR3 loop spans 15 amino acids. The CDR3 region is CASSTGFATNEKLFF.